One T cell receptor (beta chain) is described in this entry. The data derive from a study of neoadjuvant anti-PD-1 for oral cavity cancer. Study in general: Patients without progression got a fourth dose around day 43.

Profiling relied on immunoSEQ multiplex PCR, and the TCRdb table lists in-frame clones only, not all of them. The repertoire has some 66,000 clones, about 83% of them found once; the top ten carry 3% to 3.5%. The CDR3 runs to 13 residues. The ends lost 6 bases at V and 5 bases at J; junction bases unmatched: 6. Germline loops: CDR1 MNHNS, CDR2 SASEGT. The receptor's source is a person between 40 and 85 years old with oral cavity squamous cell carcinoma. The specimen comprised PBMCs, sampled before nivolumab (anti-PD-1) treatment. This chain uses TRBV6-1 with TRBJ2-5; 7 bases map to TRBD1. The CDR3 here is CASSRTGVETQYF. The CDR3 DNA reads TGTGCCAGCAGCCGAACAGGGGTCGAGACCCAGTACTTC.